The rows below give T cell receptor beta chains drawn from one sample of a study of identical twins. In TCRdb, the 5' RACE reads were re-called with MiXCR into one record per CDR3 protein. This sample has 200,000 or so distinct CDR3 sequences; more than 6.5% occur once, and the top ten carry more than 1.5%. These data also formed part of another study, on yellow fever vaccine responses in identical twins.

Material: memory (CD45RO+) T cells sorted from blood. The receptor set was obtained from a woman between 18 and 29 years old in good health. Both conserved end residues are part of each CDR3. D genes are given only for firm matches. Clone size, where shown, is once, few, many, or a class for clones that have expanded.

v_gene	d_gene	abundance	j_gene	CDR3aa	CDR3nt
TRBV7-2	TRBD2	many	TRBJ2-7	CASSLTSGGLQGQYF	TGTGCCAGCAGCCTGACTAGCGGGGGGCTTCAAGGGCAGTACTTC
TRBV18	TRBD1	few	TRBJ2-7	CASSPPYRGLDYEQYF	TGTGCCAGCTCACCACCGTACAGGGGGCTAGACTACGAGCAGTACTTC
TRBV11-2	TRBD1	.	TRBJ1-1	CASSLDAGQGVRRTEAFF	TGTGCCAGCAGCTTAGATGCTGGTCAGGGGGTAAGGCGGACTGAAGCTTTCTTT
TRBV4-3	.	few	TRBJ2-7	CASSPQRGVEQYF	TGCGCCAGCAGCCCCCAAAGGGGGGTCGAGCAGTACTTC
TRBV7-6	TRBD1	.	TRBJ2-3	CASSFGQGTDTQYF	TGTGCCAGCAGCTTCGGACAGGGAACAGATACGCAGTATTTT
TRBV6-6	.	few	TRBJ1-4	CATHRGLNEKLFF	TGTGCCACCCACCGGGGGCTCAATGAAAAACTGTTTTTT
TRBV20-1	.	.	TRBJ2-7	CSARDRLIGEQYF	TGCAGTGCTCGGGACCGCCTTATTGGCGAGCAGTACTTC
TRBV4-2	.	many	TRBJ2-7	CASSPAVGGRNEQYF	TGTGCCAGCAGCCCAGCGGTTGGAGGGAGAAACGAGCAGTACTTC
TRBV27	.	many	TRBJ1-4	CASSLTPESRKLFF	TGTGCCAGCAGTTTGACCCCGGAAAGCCGAAAACTGTTTTTT
TRBV7-9	.	many	TRBJ1-6	CASSPRRGSPLHF	TGTGCCAGCAGCCCCAGAAGGGGTTCACCCCTCCACTTT
TRBV7-9	.	many	TRBJ2-1	CASSLSEQFF	TGTGCCAGCAGCCTTTCTGAGCAGTTCTTC
TRBV12-3/TRBV12-4	.	few	TRBJ2-2	CASRRTSAGELFF	TGTGCCAGCAGGCGTACCTCGGCCGGGGAGCTGTTTTTT
TRBV7-9	TRBD2	.	TRBJ2-1	CASSLRLAGNEQFF	TGTGCCAGCAGCTTAAGACTAGCGGGCAATGAGCAGTTCTTC
TRBV10-3	TRBD2	few	TRBJ2-3	CAISPWGLAGIGDTQYF	TGTGCCATCAGCCCCTGGGGGCTAGCGGGAATAGGAGATACGCAGTATTTT
TRBV5-1	TRBD2	few	TRBJ2-5	CASSYGLAGVETQYF	TGCGCCAGCAGTTATGGACTAGCGGGGGTGGAGACCCAGTACTTC
TRBV6-2/TRBV6-3	.	.	TRBJ2-7	CASSYLLEQYF	TGTGCCAGCAGTTACCTTCTCGAGCAGTACTTC
TRBV20-1	.	few	TRBJ2-4	CSAPEGFKAKNIQYF	TGCAGTGCTCCTGAGGGATTTAAGGCCAAAAACATTCAGTACTTC
TRBV11-2	.	.	TRBJ2-6	CASSLRWPSRSGANVLTF	TGTGCCAGCAGCCTTCGGTGGCCCTCCCGCTCTGGGGCCAACGTCCTGACTTTC
TRBV5-5	TRBD2	many	TRBJ2-1	CSSGVDNEQFF	TGTTCTAGCGGGGTAGATAATGAGCAGTTCTTC
TRBV2	TRBD1	few	TRBJ1-6	CASRKTGGSYNSPLHF	TGTGCCAGCAGGAAAACAGGGGGCTCCTATAATTCACCCCTCCACTTT
TRBV5-5	.	.	TRBJ1-6	CASSQVRNFNSPLHF	TGTGCCAGCAGCCAGGTCAGGAACTTTAATTCACCCCTCCACTTT
TRBV11-1	TRBD1	many	TRBJ2-3	CASSRDRAGADTQYF	TGTGCCAGCAGCCGTGACAGGGCCGGGGCAGATACGCAGTATTTT
TRBV28	.	many	TRBJ2-3	CASSFAGQIPTDTQYF	TGTGCCAGCAGTTTTGCCGGGCAGATCCCCACAGATACGCAGTATTTT
TRBV4-2	TRBD2	many	TRBJ2-7	CASSQEVRTSGFSYEQYF	TGTGCCAGCAGCCAAGAGGTCAGGACTAGCGGTTTCTCCTACGAGCAGTACTTC
TRBV5-1	TRBD1	few	TRBJ2-1	CASSRGQGAGEQFF	TGCGCCAGCAGCAGGGGACAGGGGGCAGGAGAGCAGTTCTTC
TRBV6-6	.	few	TRBJ2-7	CASRHTYEQYF	TGTGCCAGCCGACACACCTACGAGCAGTACTTC
TRBV3-1	TRBD2	few	TRBJ2-4	CASSQDLPGGPDIQYF	TGTGCCAGCAGCCAAGATCTGCCGGGGGGGCCCGACATTCAGTACTTC
TRBV7-3	.	many	TRBJ2-3	CASSRSAGTDTQYF	TGTGCCAGCAGCCGCTCAGCGGGCACAGATACGCAGTATTTT